This T cell receptor beta chain emerged from a study of beta chain features in type 1 diabetes. Overall study results and limits: In all four CD4+ subsets, TCRB CDR3 length was significantly, moderately reduced in type 1 diabetes. No resolution was reached here on whether HLA type influences TCRB rearrangement. Naive, central memory and Treg TCRB repertoires seemed to resemble each other more closely in patients than they did in healthy donors.

Germline-derived CDR1 and CDR2 are SQVTM and ANQGSEA. This CDR3 comprises 12 residues. V shed 7 bases and J 11 bases; nucleotides not matched to a gene: 5. Using CD45RO/CCR7/CD25/CD127/CD95/CD27, CD4+ naive, central memory, regulatory and stem cell-like memory cells were sorted. Comment on this clone: What it binds is unknown.

The investigators reverse transcribed all of the isolated RNA, so they sequenced expressed TCRB transcripts. Data came from immunoSEQ multiplex PCR; TCRdb stores just in-frame clones and leaves some out. Counted here are under 300,000 clones, about 24% occurring once; the ten biggest clones make up 0.012%. The sequence was obtained from a woman between 25 and 40 years old with type 1 diabetes. The chain uses TRBV29-1 and TRBJ2-1; the match to TRBD2 covers 13 bases. Material: naive CD4+ T cells from blood. The CDR3 sequence is CSEGTSGNKQFF. Written as DNA, the CDR3 is TGCAGCGAGGGGACTAGCGGGAATAAGCAGTTCTTC.